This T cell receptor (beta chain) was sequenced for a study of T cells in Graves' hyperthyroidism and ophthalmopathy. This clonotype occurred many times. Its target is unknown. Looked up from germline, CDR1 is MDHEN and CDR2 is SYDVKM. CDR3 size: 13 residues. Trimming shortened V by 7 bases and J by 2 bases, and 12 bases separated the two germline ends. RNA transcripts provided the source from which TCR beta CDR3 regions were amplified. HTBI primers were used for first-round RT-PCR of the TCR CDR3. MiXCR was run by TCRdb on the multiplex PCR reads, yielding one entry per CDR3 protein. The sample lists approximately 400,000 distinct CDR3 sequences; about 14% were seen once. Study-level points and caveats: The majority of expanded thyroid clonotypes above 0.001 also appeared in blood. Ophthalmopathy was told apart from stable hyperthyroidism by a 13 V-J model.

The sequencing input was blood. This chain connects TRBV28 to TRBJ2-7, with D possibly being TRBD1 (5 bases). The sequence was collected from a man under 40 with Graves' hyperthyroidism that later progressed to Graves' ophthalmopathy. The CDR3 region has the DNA TGTGCCAGCACTCCTCAGGGTGCCTACGAGCAGTACTTC. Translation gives CASTPQGAYEQYF.